A selection of T cell receptor beta chains follows, all from one sample in a study of cytotoxic CD8 clonotypes in ibrutinib-treated CLL. The repertoire was sequenced with immunoSEQ multiplex PCR; TCRdb's copy has only in-frame clones and lacks some. The sample carries approximately 84,000 clones, about 86% recorded once. The starting material was PBMCs, obtained before ibrutinib treatment. These receptors came from a human donor with chronic lymphocytic leukemia. Both conserved end residues are part of each CDR3. A D gene is named only where the DNA matches it firmly. A row's size may be missing; if present it is once, few, many or a size class.

abundance	v_gene	d_gene	j_gene	CDR3aa	CDR3nt
.	TRBV9	.	TRBJ2-3	CASSVVGGLSTDTQYF	TGTGCCAGCAGCGTAGTAGGGGGGCTGAGCACAGATACGCAGTATTTT
.	TRBV7-2	.	TRBJ2-2	CASSLYAGTNTGELFF	TGTGCCAGCAGCTTATATGCGGGTACGAACACCGGGGAGCTGTTTTTT
.	TRBV6-5	.	TRBJ1-2	CASSYGRRRGYGYTF	TGTGCCAGCAGTTACGGCAGAAGACGGGGCTATGGCTACACCTTC
.	TRBV11-3	.	TRBJ1-4	CASSFYSVATNEKLFF	TGTGCCAGCAGCTTTTATTCAGTTGCAACTAATGAAAAACTGTTTTTT
once	TRBV28	TRBD2	TRBJ2-7	CASSQRTSRSGEQYF	TGTGCCAGCAGTCAACGGACTAGCAGGAGCGGGGAGCAGTACTTC
.	TRBV4-1	TRBD1	TRBJ1-4	CASSQEVDRKPATNEKLFF	TGCGCCAGCAGCCAAGAGGTGGACAGGAAGCCCGCAACTAATGAAAAACTGTTTTTT
.	TRBV5-1	TRBD1	TRBJ2-3	CASSLQGARSTDTQYF	TGCGCCAGCAGCTTACAGGGGGCGAGGAGCACAGATACGCAGTATTTT
.	TRBV5-1	TRBD1	TRBJ1-5	CASSPDGTGGSQPQHF	TGCGCCAGCAGCCCTGACGGGACAGGGGGCAGTCAGCCCCAGCATTTT
once	TRBV5-3	.	TRBJ1-5	CARSADKQGVPGQPQHF	TGTGCCAGAAGCGCAGACAAACAGGGAGTACCAGGTCAGCCCCAGCATTTT
.	TRBV19	.	TRBJ2-3	CASSISYERSDTQYF	TGTGCCAGTAGTATATCTTACGAGAGGTCGGATACGCAGTATTTT